A selection of T cell receptor beta chains follows, all from one sample in a study of metastatic and nonmetastatic thyroid tumors. MiXCR reprocessed the PCR reads for TCRdb. The data hold 25,000 to 35,000 clones, with 25% to 35% observed a single time. The source material was blood. The receptors were gathered from a female donor with papillary thyroid cancer or a benign thyroid nodule (not recorded which). Some clones in this sample may be carry-over from other donors' samples. Both conserved end residues are part of each CDR3. Each record gives: CDR3 length, V gene, J gene, CDR3 protein.

15	TRBV12-5	TRBJ2-5	CASGAGTGGGETQYF
15	TRBV12-3/TRBV12-4	TRBJ2-3	CASSLASGITDTQYF
14	TRBV19	TRBJ1-6	CASSIQGYNSPLHF
14	TRBV5-4	TRBJ1-1	CASSSPGTAYEAFF
13	TRBV11-1	TRBJ1-6	CASTDRGNSPLHF
14	TRBV19	TRBJ1-1	CASSIVPGNTEAFF
16	TRBV11-1	TRBJ1-2	CASSRTGCFANYGYTF
13	TRBV12-3/TRBV12-4	TRBJ2-1	CASSPLSYNEQFF
17	TRBV11-2	TRBJ2-6	CASREGQGNSGANVLTF
13	TRBV29-1	TRBJ1-2	CSAQGPGEMYYTF
14	TRBV6-4	TRBJ2-2	CASSPSGGTGELFF
15	TRBV20-1	TRBJ2-7	CSAHRTSGFTYEQYF
11	TRBV6-1	TRBJ2-1	CASSVTNEQFF
15	TRBV20-1	TRBJ2-1	CSAAAGTSELDEQFF
13	TRBV2	TRBJ1-2	CASSGQGGGGYTF
17	TRBV11-2	TRBJ2-7	CAISFFSASGSTYKQYF
13	TRBV15	TRBJ2-7	CATSLDRSYEQYF
13	TRBV12-3/TRBV12-4	TRBJ2-7	CASSLAGSYEQYF
16	TRBV6-1	TRBJ2-6	CASEKGSASGANVLNF
17	TRBV20-1	TRBJ2-3	CSARNPGLAGVADTQYF
13	TRBV2	TRBJ1-2	CANRVFSNYGYTF
16	TRBV30	TRBJ2-7	CAWGERGGVRSYEQYF
16	TRBV4-3	TRBJ2-7	CASSHVTGAGGSEQYF
14	TRBV27	TRBJ1-4	CALSLGATNEKLFF
12	TRBV28	TRBJ2-7	CATQSDSYEQYF
18	TRBV11-2	TRBJ2-1	CASSLVGAVGSLSNEQFF
11	TRBV27	TRBJ1-5	CASSSNQPQHF
16	TRBV19	TRBJ1-1	CASSLSRDRVRPEAFF
13	TRBV20-1	TRBJ2-7	CSARGQGKYEQYF
14	TRBV27	TRBJ2-7	CASSFKKGGYEQYF
13	TRBV4-3	TRBJ2-7	CASSQDRGYEQYF
13	TRBV2	TRBJ2-1	CASRVLRDNEQFF
15	TRBV28	TRBJ1-2	CASSDGPHSNYGYTF
12	TRBV20-1	TRBJ1-2	CSAERTEAGYTF
15	TRBV6-5	TRBJ2-7	CASSYSPTESYEQYF
12	TRBV6-1	TRBJ1-1	CATYLAYTEAFF
14	TRBV7-6	TRBJ2-5	CASSSNTGSTDQYF
16	TRBV6-1	TRBJ2-1	CAIRTNPGQVFREQFF
16	TRBV6-1	TRBJ2-7	CASSELRSGRTYEQYF
15	TRBV6-2/TRBV6-3	TRBJ2-1	CASSRGGSAYNEQFF
14	TRBV20-1	TRBJ1-2	CSASNPNDNYGYTF
17	TRBV7-7	TRBJ1-3	CASSPGRDRSYRNTIYF
13	TRBV29-1	TRBJ1-1	CSVGSGGNTEAFF
16	TRBV20-1	TRBJ2-7	CSAGLTASGSSYEQYF
10	TRBV28	TRBJ1-2	CASSFDGYTF
15	TRBV7-9	TRBJ2-7	CASRPTSGSTYEQDF
14	TRBV12-3/TRBV12-4	TRBJ2-7	CASNKQGRSYEQYF